These T cell receptor beta chains were read from a single sample in a study of early stage breast cancer tumors. Sequencing used immunoSEQ multiplex PCR; TCRdb keeps in-frame clones, though not all of them. The data show around 25,000 clones, over 60% seen once. The specimen was breast tumor tissue. These receptor sequences come from a person aged 55 to 75 with breast cancer. Each CDR3 is given with its conserved first and last residue. The D gene is left open where the match is weak. Clone sizes are given selectively: once, few, many, or a class where the clone is expanded.

j_call,v_call,clone_size,d_call,cdr3_nt,cdr3_aa
TRBJ2-4,TRBV27,-,TRBD2,TGTGCCAGCAGTACCGTAGCGGGAGGCCCCAGAAACATTCAGTACTTC,CASSTVAGGPRNIQYF
TRBJ2-4,TRBV23-1,-,TRBD1,TGCGCCAGCCCCAGACAGGGGCCCAGGGACATTCAGTACTTC,CASPRQGPRDIQYF
TRBJ2-3,TRBV7-2,-,-,TGTGCCAGCAGCCCTAGACCCGAGCCCTGGTATTTT,CASSPRPEPWYF
TRBJ2-7,TRBV4-3,-,TRBD1,TGCGCCAGCAGCCAAGATCGGGGACAGGGGTTCTACGAGCAGTACTTC,CASSQDRGQGFYEQYF
TRBJ1-2,TRBV2,-,TRBD1,TGTGCCAGCAGTGAAGAACAGGGGAGGAGGGACGGCTACACCTTC,CASSEEQGRRDGYTF
TRBJ2-6,TRBV5-1,-,-,TGCGCCAGCAGCTTGGTGGGGGGAACTGGGGCCAACGTCCTGACTTTC,CASSLVGGTGANVLTF
TRBJ1-1,TRBV7-2,-,-,TGTGCCACCAGAGGGGGTCGAATGAACACTGAAGCTTTCTTT,CATRGGRMNTEAFF
TRBJ2-5,TRBV9,-,TRBD1,TGTGCCAGCAGTGGGGACAGCCAAGAGACCCAGTACTTC,CASSGDSQETQYF
TRBJ2-5,TRBV7-2,-,TRBD2,TGTGCCAGCAGCGGCGGAGCGGGGGAGACCCAGTACTTC,CASSGGAGETQYF
TRBJ2-5,TRBV13,once,TRBD2,TGTGCCAGCAGCTTAAGCGGGACCGGGGAGACCCAGTACTTC,CASSLSGTGETQYF
TRBJ1-1,TRBV11-2,-,-,TGTGCCAGCAGCTTAGTTGCCGGGAGTGGAGCTTTCTTT,CASSLVAGSGAFF
TRBJ2-7,TRBV2,-,-,TGTGCCAGCATCGGCCCCGGACACCTCTACGAGCAGTACTTC,CASIGPGHLYEQYF
TRBJ1-1,TRBV1,few,-,TGCACCAGCAGCCCAATGCAAATGGTTCTGGGAGGAACTGAAGCTTTCTTT,CTSSPMQMVLGGTEAFF
TRBJ2-3,TRBV7-9,-,-,TGTGCCAGCAGCTTAGGGGAGGGGGTCACGCAGTATTTT,CASSLGEGVTQYF
TRBJ1-2,TRBV6-6,-,-,TGTGCCAGCAGTTACGGGAGCGAGGGTCTCAACTATGGCTACACCTTC,CASSYGSEGLNYGYTF
TRBJ2-2,TRBV30,-,TRBD2,TGTGCCTGGAGTTGGCTAGCGGGAAGGGCCGGGGAGCTGTTTTTT,CAWSWLAGRAGELFF
TRBJ2-7,TRBV4-1,-,TRBD2,TGCGCCAGCAGCCAAGATCTTGCTAGCGGAACCTACGAGCAGTACTTC,CASSQDLASGTYEQYF
TRBJ2-1,TRBV15,-,-,TGTGCCACCAGCAGCGGGTATGAGCAGTTCTTC,CATSSGYEQFF
TRBJ1-1,TRBV28,-,-,TGTGCCAGCAGTTTTTCCCACCAGGGCGAAGCTTTCTTT,CASSFSHQGEAFF
TRBJ1-4,TRBV5-1,-,-,TGCGCCAGCAGCCCAGGATCAACTAATGAAAAACTGTTTTTT,CASSPGSTNEKLFF
TRBJ2-3,TRBV11-3,-,TRBD2,TGTGCCAGCAGCGCCGGACTAGCGGGATTGACAGATACGCAGTATTTT,CASSAGLAGLTDTQYF
TRBJ2-7,TRBV11-1,-,-,TGTGCCAGCAGCTTAGAGTACGGGAGTCGACCCTACGAGCAGTACTTC,CASSLEYGSRPYEQYF
TRBJ2-1,TRBV18,-,TRBD1,TGTGCCAGCTCACCGGTAACGGGACAGGGGAGTAATGAGCAGTTCTTC,CASSPVTGQGSNEQFF
TRBJ2-3,TRBV5-1,-,TRBD2,TGCGCCAGCGGCAGGACCCTAGCGGGAAGCACAGATACGCAGTATTTT,CASGRTLAGSTDTQYF
TRBJ2-4,TRBV7-9,-,TRBD2,TGTGCCAGCAGCTTAGCGGTGTTAATACTAGCGGGAGCCAAAAACATTCAGTACTTC,CASSLAVLILAGAKNIQYF
TRBJ2-2,TRBV9,-,-,TGTGCCAGCTCACCATCAGGGTTCGGGAACACCGGGGAGCTGTTTTTT,CASSPSGFGNTGELFF
TRBJ1-1,TRBV18,-,-,TGTGCCAGCTCACCAGGGGCGAACACTGAAGCTTTCTTT,CASSPGANTEAFF
TRBJ1-5,TRBV28,-,-,TGTGCCAGCAGTTTAGGGGGGAGTGGCAATCAGCCCCAGCATTTT,CASSLGGSGNQPQHF
TRBJ1-5,TRBV19,-,TRBD1,TGTGCCAGTAGTTCACCGGGACAGGGAGGCAATCAGCCCCAGCATTTT,CASSSPGQGGNQPQHF
TRBJ2-2,TRBV6-6,-,-,TGTGCCAGCAGCTTGACCACCGGGGATCTGTTTTTT,CASSLTTGDLFF
TRBJ2-5,TRBV10-3,-,TRBD1,TGTGCCATCAGTCGACAGGGGCAAGAGACCCAGTACTTC,CAISRQGQETQYF
TRBJ2-3,TRBV5-5,few,-,TGTGCCAGCAGCTTGACGGAGGGGTTGGGCACAGATACGCAGTATTTT,CASSLTEGLGTDTQYF
TRBJ2-5,TRBV7-2,-,-,TGTGCCAGCAGCCTCGGGGGGCTAAAGACCCAGTACTTC,CASSLGGLKTQYF
TRBJ2-3,TRBV5-4,-,-,TGTGCCAGCAGCTTGGCCCCCTTTGCGCCAGATACGCAGTATTTT,CASSLAPFAPDTQYF
TRBJ2-7,TRBV5-4,-,-,TGTGCCAGCAGCTTGCAGGGCTACGAGCAGTACTTC,CASSLQGYEQYF
TRBJ1-6,TRBV5-4,-,TRBD1,TGTGCCAGCAGCTTGTGGGACAGCGGGTATTCACCCCTCCACTTT,CASSLWDSGYSPLHF
TRBJ2-5,TRBV4-1,-,-,TGCGCCAGCAGCCAGGTCTCAGGGGCTCGAGAGACCCAGTACTTC,CASSQVSGARETQYF
TRBJ1-2,TRBV30,-,-,TGTGCCTGGAGTCCCGAGGGGGAAAGTTTTACCTTC,CAWSPEGESFTF
TRBJ2-7,TRBV6-1,few,TRBD2,TGTGCCAGCAGTGGATTAGCGGGACCTACCTACGAGCAGTACTTC,CASSGLAGPTYEQYF
TRBJ2-2,TRBV6-6,-,TRBD2,TGTGCCAGCAGCCGTACTAGCGACACCGGGGAGCTGTTTTTT,CASSRTSDTGELFF
TRBJ2-7,TRBV7-2,-,-,TGTGCCAGCAGCCGGAGCTCCTACGAGCAGTACTTC,CASSRSSYEQYF
TRBJ2-7,TRBV11-2,medium-sized,TRBD2,TGTGCCAGCAGCGCTAGCGGGTCCTTCTCCTACGAGCAGTACTTC,CASSASGSFSYEQYF
TRBJ2-5,TRBV9,-,TRBD1,TGTGCCAGCAGCGCCGGGACAGGGGGTTTCGGGGAGACCCAGTACTTC,CASSAGTGGFGETQYF
TRBJ1-2,TRBV7-9,many,TRBD1,TGTGCCAGCAGCTCAGGGACAGCAGGACGCTATGGCTACACCTTC,CASSSGTAGRYGYTF
TRBJ1-5,TRBV19,-,TRBD1,TGTGCCAGTAGTCCAGACCGCGGACAGGGGAGGCAGCCCCAGCATTTT,CASSPDRGQGRQPQHF
TRBJ2-3,TRBV6-5,-,-,TGTGCCAGCAGTAGGGGCTTCCCAGATACGCAGTATTTT,CASSRGFPDTQYF
TRBJ1-1,TRBV11-3,few,TRBD1,TGTGCCAGCACCCAAGGGGGCCCGAGGGTTGGTGCTTTCTTT,CASTQGGPRVGAFF
TRBJ1-2,TRBV5-6,-,-,TGTGCCAGCAGCTTGGTCGACGGGGGCTACACCTTC,CASSLVDGGYTF
TRBJ1-4,TRBV18,-,-,TGTGCCAGCTCACCACGTCCTGTTCCGAATGAAAAACTGTTTTTT,CASSPRPVPNEKLFF
TRBJ2-3,TRBV5-4,-,TRBD2,TGTGCCAGCAGCTTGGCAGCGGGAGGGCAGGTTTGGGCAGATACGCAGTATTTT,CASSLAAGGQVWADTQYF
TRBJ1-4,TRBV13,few,-,TGTGCCAGCAGCCAAAGGACAGCAACTAATGAAAAACTGTTTTTT,CASSQRTATNEKLFF
TRBJ2-5,TRBV14,-,-,TGTGCCAGCAGCCGAGTAGTGGAGACCCAGTACTTC,CASSRVVETQYF
TRBJ1-1,TRBV7-2,once,-,TGTGCCAGCAGCTTAAAAGGGGAGAACACTGAAGCTTTCTTT,CASSLKGENTEAFF
TRBJ2-3,TRBV11-3,once,TRBD1,TGTGCCAGCAGCCCGGTCGGGGGCAGGGGGCGAGATACGCAGTATTTT,CASSPVGGRGRDTQYF
TRBJ1-1,TRBV19,-,-,TGTGCCAGTAGTATTACAGGGATGAACACTGAAGCTTTCTTT,CASSITGMNTEAFF
TRBJ2-7,TRBV11-2,-,-,TGTGCCAGCAGCTGGGGGGCCTACGAGCAGTACTTC,CASSWGAYEQYF
TRBJ1-1,TRBV7-9,-,-,TGTGCCAGCAGCTTAGGAGGGCTAAACACTGAAGCTTTCTTT,CASSLGGLNTEAFF
TRBJ2-1,TRBV7-2,once,-,TGTGCCAGCAGCTCGGGAGTACGTGGGAATGAGCAGTTCTTC,CASSSGVRGNEQFF